This TCR beta chain was recorded in a study of CD8+ T cells in alopecia areata. Study in general: Female C3H/HeJ mice aged about 7-10 weeks received skin from approximately 6-13-month-old C3H/HeJ donors with spontaneous alopecia. The study's findings and limits: Compared with normal scalp, lesional scalp had higher clonality and more expanded CD8+ clones.

As regards this clone: Its target is not known. Mouse gene names apply. The DNA ends 3 residues before the CDR3 does, and the rest of the CDR3 is filled in from the germline J gene.

cDNA serving as the sequencing template came from extracted, reverse transcribed RNA. Sequencing used immunoSEQ multiplex PCR; TCRdb keeps in-frame clones, though not all of them. Recorded here are more than 250,000 clones, none singletons. A sort of pooled cutaneous lymph node cells used CD4, CD8alpha, NKG2D, NKG2ACE and other stains. Trimming removed 6 bases from V and 0 bases from J, with 10 bases in between. Germline V CDR1 and CDR2: FNHDT, SITEND (reference sequence). The CDR3 has 15 amino acids. The sequence was obtained from a C3H/HeJ mouse with alopecia areata. Strain haplotype (MHC): H2-k. V gene TRBV19 combines with J gene TRBJ1-6, with D possibly being TRBD1 (5 bases). TRBJ1-6 is filed as an ORF, its function uncertain. The sample comprised CD4+ T cells sorted from a lymph node. This CDR3 is CASKRQNSYNSPLYF. CDR3 bases read: TGTGCCAGCAAGAGACAGAATTCCTATAATTCGCCC.